This T cell receptor beta chain was sequenced in a study of cytomegalovirus exposure and HLA in healthy donors. The CDR3 sequence is 17 residues long. CDR1 is SGHRS and CDR2 is YFSETQ in the germline V gene. Primers included in the PCR were 60 Vbeta and 13 Jbeta primers. Method: immunoSEQ multiplex PCR; TCRdb's copy keeps in-frame clones and lacks some. The sample lists around 99,000 clones; roughly 82% were seen once. This clone was observed a handful of times. Input material: PBMCs. This clonotype was obtained from a male donor in good health and CMV-seronegative. The chain links TRBV5-1 to TRBJ2-5; the D gene is possibly TRBD1 (5 bases). With the DNA end fitting TRBJ2-7 better, the J assignment may be wrong. The CDR3 loop reads CASSLFWLGQGTYEQYF. The CDR3 DNA reads TGCGCCAGCAGCTTGTTCTGGTTAGGGCAGGGAACCTACGAGCAGTACTTC.